This T cell receptor (beta chain) originates from a study of regulatory T cells in long-lasting Graves disease. This CDR3 is built from 17 residues. The V gene lost 1 base and the J gene lost 1 base, with 16 bases spanning the gap. Germline CDR1 reads SGHTA; CDR2 reads FQGNSA. Time point in this sample: newly diagnosed GD, antithyroid drugs for less than 3 months. Preparation of the TCR library used RNA extracted from PBMCs. The collection involved drawing nine milliliters of peripheral blood into EDTA tubes. As concerns this clonotype: What it binds is not known.

Study results and caveats: Preferential use of TRBV28, TRBJ1-2 and TRBJ2-5 was seen in persistent disease.

CDR3-region Arm-PCR and iRepertoire HTBI primers produced the TCR beta libraries. TCRdb redid the calling of the multiplex PCR reads with MiXCR, one entry per CDR3 protein. The sample consists of a few hundred thousand distinct CDR3 sequences, 15% to 20% of them appearing once. The same sample was also studied in work on T cells in Graves' hyperthyroidism and ophthalmopathy.

This rearrangement joins TRBV7-2 to TRBJ2-5; D gene unclear. The sample consisted of peripheral blood mononuclear cells (PBMCs), taken at new diagnosis, from a patient treated with antithyroid drugs. This sequence originates from a woman aged 25 to 39 with Graves disease. In nucleotides, the CDR3 is TGTGCCAGCAGCTTAGAGGGTCTTGGCAGACTCCAAGAGACCCAGTACTTC. Protein product: CASSLEGLGRLQETQYF.